The sequence of this TCR beta chain was determined in a study of T-cell memory formation after mild COVID-19. General observations from the study: CD4+ bias marked clones expanding day 15 to 37, unlike balanced contracting clones. Memory sampled before infection contained some responding clones, suggesting cross-reactive memory joined.

V shed 3 bases and J 0 bases; nucleotides not matched to a gene: 5. This CDR3 region has 18 residues. Germline lookup yields CDR1 MDHEN and CDR2 SYDVKM. MiXCR, applied by TCRdb to the 5' RACE reads, yields one record per CDR3 protein. The sample lists around 160,000 distinct CDR3 sequences; 11% were seen once. With respect to this clonotype: The antigen remains unidentified.

J is TRBJ2-4 and V is TRBV28, with 13 nucleotides matching TRBD2. The sequenced sample consisted of PBMCs or a T cell subset sorted from them (not recorded which). This clonotype was obtained from a man between 18 and 29 years old who had mild COVID-19 (a few samples of this study predate the infection). Cell type and time point are not known. Written as DNA, the CDR3 is TGTGCCAGCAGTTTCGGACTAGCGGGGGAGTTAGCCAAAAACATTCAGTACTTC. Translated, it gives CASSFGLAGELAKNIQYF.